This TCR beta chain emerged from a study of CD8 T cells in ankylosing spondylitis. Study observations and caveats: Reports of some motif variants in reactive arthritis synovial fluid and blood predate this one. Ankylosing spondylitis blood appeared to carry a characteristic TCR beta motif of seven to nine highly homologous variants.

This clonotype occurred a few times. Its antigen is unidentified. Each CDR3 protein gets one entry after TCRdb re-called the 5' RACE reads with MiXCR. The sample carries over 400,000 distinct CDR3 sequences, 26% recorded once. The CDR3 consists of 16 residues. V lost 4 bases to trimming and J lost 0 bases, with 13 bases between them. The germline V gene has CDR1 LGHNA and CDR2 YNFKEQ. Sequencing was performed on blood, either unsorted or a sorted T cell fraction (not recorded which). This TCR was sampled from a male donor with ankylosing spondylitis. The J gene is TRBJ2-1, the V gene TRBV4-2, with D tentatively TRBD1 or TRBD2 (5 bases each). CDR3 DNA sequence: TGTGCCAGCAGCCCTACCGGGACCCCCTCCTACAATGAGCAGTTCTTC. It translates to CASSPTGTPSYNEQFF.